The source of this TCR beta chain is a study of CD8+ T cells in alopecia areata. Overall study: Treated patients were given oral tofacitinib, which was dosed at 5 to 10 mg twice daily. Scoring of severity for treated patients was based on percentage of affected scalp area.

Treatment reported: oral pan-JAK inhibitor, 5-10 mg twice daily. PBMCs, the starting material, were the source of sorted CD4+ and CD8+ T cells. Sequencing relied on a cDNA template that was reverse transcribed from extracted RNA. Using immunoSEQ multiplex PCR, the repertoire was profiled, and TCRdb retains in-frame clones only, with some absent. Of some 80,000 clones listed, around 67% are singletons. The CDR3 runs 16 residues. The V gene lost 1 base and the J gene lost 0 bases, with 13 bases spanning the gap. In germline, CDR1 is LGHNA, CDR2 YSLEER. This sample comprised CD8+ T cells sorted from blood, obtained at week 24, from a patient treated with tofacitinib. The TCR was taken from a human donor with alopecia areata. The chain links TRBV4-3 to TRBJ2-7; D remains ambiguous. The CDR3: CASSQVLVSASYEQYF. CDR3 sequence (DNA): TGCGCCAGCAGCCAAGTTCTTGTAAGCGCCTCCTACGAGCAGTACTTC.